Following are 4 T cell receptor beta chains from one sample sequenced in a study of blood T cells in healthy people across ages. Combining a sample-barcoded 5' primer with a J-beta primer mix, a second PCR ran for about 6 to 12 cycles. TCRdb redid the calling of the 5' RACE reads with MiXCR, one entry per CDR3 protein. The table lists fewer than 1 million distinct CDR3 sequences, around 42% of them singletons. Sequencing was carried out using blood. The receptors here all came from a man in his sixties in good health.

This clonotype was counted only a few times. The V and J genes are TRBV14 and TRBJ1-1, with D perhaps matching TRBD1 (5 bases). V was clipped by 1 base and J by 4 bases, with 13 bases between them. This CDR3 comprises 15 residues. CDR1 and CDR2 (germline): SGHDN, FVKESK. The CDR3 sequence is CASSQVAGRVTEAFF. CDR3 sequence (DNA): TGTGCCAGCAGCCAAGTTGCGGGACGAGTCACTGAAGCTTTCTTT.

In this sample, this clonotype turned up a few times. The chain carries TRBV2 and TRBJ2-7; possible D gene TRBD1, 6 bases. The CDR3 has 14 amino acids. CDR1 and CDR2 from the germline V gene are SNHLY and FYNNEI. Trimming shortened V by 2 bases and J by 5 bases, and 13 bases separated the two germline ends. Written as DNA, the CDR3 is TGTGCCAGCAGTGAACAGGGGAGCTCGGACGAGCAGTACTTC. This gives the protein CASSEQGSSDEQYF. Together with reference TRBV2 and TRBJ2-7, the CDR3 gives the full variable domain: EPEVTQTPSHQVTQMGQEVILRCVPISNHLYFYWYRQILGQKVEFLVSFYNNEISEKSEIFDDQFSVERPDGSNFTLKIRSTKLEDSAMYFCASSEQGSSDEQYFGPGTRLTVT.

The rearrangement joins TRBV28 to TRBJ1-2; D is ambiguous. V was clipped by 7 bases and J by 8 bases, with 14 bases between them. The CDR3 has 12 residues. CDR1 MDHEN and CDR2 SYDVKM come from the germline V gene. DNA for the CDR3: TGTGCCAGCAACCAACCCCGCGAGGGCTACACCTTC. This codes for CASNQPREGYTF.

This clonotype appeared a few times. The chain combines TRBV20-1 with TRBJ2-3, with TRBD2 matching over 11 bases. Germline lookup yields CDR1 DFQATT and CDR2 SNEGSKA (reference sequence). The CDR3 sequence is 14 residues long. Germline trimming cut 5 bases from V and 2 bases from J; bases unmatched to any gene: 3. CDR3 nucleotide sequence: TGCAGTGCTCGACTAGCGGGGCCCACAGATACGCAGTATTTT. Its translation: CSARLAGPTDTQYF.